What follows are 3 T cell receptor beta chains derived from one specimen sequenced in a study of cytomegalovirus exposure and HLA in healthy donors. This PCR relied on a set of 60 Vbeta primers and 13 Jbeta primers. Profiled with immunoSEQ multiplex PCR; TCRdb holds only in-frame clones, not every one. The repertoire table contains 70,000 or so clones. The source material was PBMCs. These receptors all stem from a female donor in good health and CMV-seropositive.

This chain joins TRBV7-6 and TRBJ1-4; the match to TRBD1 covers 10 bases. Germline assignment: CDR1 SGHVS and CDR2 FNYEAQ. The CDR3 length is 14 residues. Trimming cost V 5 bases and J 7 bases; bases outside gene matches: 4. CDR3: CASSPGQGVEKLFF. Here the CDR3 DNA reads TGTGCCAGCAGCCCAGGACAGGGGGTTGAAAAACTGTTTTTT.

The rearrangement links TRBV5-1 to TRBJ2-3; 9 positions match TRBD2. Unmatched junction bases numbered 2, after V lost 0 bases and J lost 3 bases. CDR1 is SGHRS, CDR2 YFSETQ, per germline. This CDR3 has 15 amino acids. CDR3 residues: CASSLASGGTDTQYF. In DNA form, the CDR3 reads TGCGCCAGCAGCTTGGCCAGCGGGGGGACAGATACGCAGTATTTT. The entire variable domain, with the rest obtained from reference TRBV5-1 and TRBJ2-3, is as follows: KAGVTQTPRYLIKTRGQQVTLSCSPISGHRSVSWYQQTPGQGLQFLFEYFSETQRNKGNFPGRFSGRQFSNSRSEMNVSTLELGDSALYLCASSLASGGTDTQYFGPGTRLTVL.

The V call is TRBV5-1, the J call TRBJ1-1; 7 positions match TRBD1. J was trimmed by 3 bases and V by 4 bases; bases with no gene match: 12. Germline V CDR1 and CDR2: SGHRS, YFSETQ. This CDR3 has 16 residues. The CDR3 reads CASSTRQGARDTEAFF. The CDR3 DNA is TGCGCCAGCAGCACTCGACAGGGTGCGAGGGACACTGAAGCTTTCTTT.